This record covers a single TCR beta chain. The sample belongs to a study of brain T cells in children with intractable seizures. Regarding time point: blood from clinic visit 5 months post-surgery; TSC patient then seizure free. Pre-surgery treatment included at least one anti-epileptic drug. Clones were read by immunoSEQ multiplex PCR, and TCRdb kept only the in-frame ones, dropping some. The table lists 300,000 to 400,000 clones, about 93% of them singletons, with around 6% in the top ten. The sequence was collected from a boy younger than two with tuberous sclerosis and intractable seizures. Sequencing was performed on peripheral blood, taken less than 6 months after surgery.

CDR3 residues: CASREASSREQFF. In DNA, the CDR3 is TGTGCCAGTCGGGAGGCGTCCTCAAGGGAGCAGTTCTTC. The V gene is TRBV6-4, the J gene TRBJ2-1, with TRBD2 matching over 7 bases. This CDR3 region has 13 residues. From germline, CDR1 is MRHNA and CDR2 SNTAGT. Unmatched junction bases numbered 12, after V lost 9 bases and J lost 10 bases.